One and the same sample provided the 10 T cell receptor beta chains below, sequenced in a study of blood T cell repertoires in COVID-19. Clones were sequenced by immunoSEQ multiplex PCR, and TCRdb holds only the in-frame ones, with some missing. This table holds roughly 60,000 clones, 65% to 85% found once. Sequences were obtained from peripheral blood. The origin of the receptors is a man aged 25-45 years with COVID-19, enrolled during active disease.

The rearrangement uses TRBV9 and TRBJ2-7; TRBD1 agrees at 8 bases. Germline V gene sequence: CDR1 SGDLS, CDR2 YYNGEE. The CDR3 consists of 13 residues. The ends lost 5 bases at V and 6 bases at J; junction bases unmatched: 7. CDR3 residues: CASSGQGSSEQYF. CDR3 nucleotides: TGTGCCAGCAGTGGACAGGGTTCCAGCGAGCAGTACTTC.

The rearrangement uses TRBV9 and TRBJ2-7, with 10 bases matching TRBD2. Trimming took 0 bases from V and 3 from J; bases not matched to a gene: 3. Germline values: CDR1 SGDLS, CDR2 YYNGEE. The CDR3 contains 15 residues. The CDR3 DNA reads TGTGCCAGCAGCGTAGAGGGGACTAGCGTCTACGAGCAGTACTTC. Translated: CASSVEGTSVYEQYF.

The chain recombines TRBV2 with TRBJ2-1; no firm D call. This CDR3 comprises 13 residues. V gave up 4 bases and J gave up 10 bases, with 14 bases separating them. Per the germline V gene, CDR1 is SNHLY and CDR2 is FYNNEI. CDR3 in DNA: TGTGCCAGCAGTGTGACTCCCCGGATCGAGCAGTTCTTC. Amino acids: CASSVTPRIEQFF.

The J gene is TRBJ1-2, the V gene TRBV19, with 10 bases lining up with TRBD1. The germline CDR1 and CDR2 sequences are LNHDA and SQIVND (reference sequence). The V and J ends lost 3 bases and 8 bases, in that order; junction bases with no gene match: 12. The CDR3 length is 16 residues. The CDR3 loop reads CASSIRPGQGPFGYTF. DNA of the CDR3: TGTGCCAGTAGTATTAGGCCGGGACAGGGGCCTTTCGGCTACACCTTC. Full variable domain (remainder filled in from reference TRBV19 and TRBJ1-2): DGGITQSPKYLFRKEGQNVTLSCEQNLNHDAMYWYRQDPGQGLRLIYYSQIVNDFQKGDIAEGYSVSREKKESFPLTVTSAQKNPTAFYLCASSIRPGQGPFGYTFGSGTRLTVV.

V usage is TRBV27 and J usage is TRBJ2-5, with 10 bases fitting TRBD1. After removal of 7 bases from V and 6 bases from J, the junction contained 11 bases not matched to a gene. From germline, CDR1 is MNHEY and CDR2 SMNVEV (reference sequence). The CDR3 has 15 residues. The DNA of the CDR3 is TGTGCCAGCACCGACGGGACAGGGGTGGTAAAGACCCAGTACTTC. Protein sequence: CASTDGTGVVKTQYF.

The V gene is TRBV6-6, the J gene TRBJ2-4, with a tentative D call TRBD2 (6 bases). V was pared by 7 bases and J by 0 bases, with 16 bases between. Germline CDR1 and CDR2: MNHNY and SVGAGI (reference sequence). The CDR3 spans 16 residues. The CDR3 region has the DNA TGTGCCAGCAACTCGCGGGGCAGCATAGCCAAAAACATTCAGTACTTC. This sequence encodes CASNSRGSIAKNIQYF.

V gene TRBV7-6 combines with J gene TRBJ1-6, with D possibly being TRBD1 (6 bases). This CDR3 spans 14 amino acids. V was shortened by 3 bases and J by 7 bases, with 10 bases between the two germline ends. Germline-derived CDR1 and CDR2 are SGHVS and FNYEAQ. The CDR3 DNA is TGTGCCAGCAGCTTTCAGGGGACGAATTCACCCCTCCACTTT. Amino acids: CASSFQGTNSPLHF. Drawing the rest from reference TRBV7-6 and TRBJ1-6, the complete variable domain is GAGVSQSPRYKVTKRGQDVALRCDPISGHVSLYWYRQALGQGPEFLTYFNYEAQQDKSGLPNDRFSAERPEGSISTLTIQRTEQRDSAMYRCASSFQGTNSPLHFGNGTRLTVT.

The CDR3 sequence is CASSLDGTGGSYGYTF. In nucleotides, the CDR3 is TGTGCCAGCAGCTTAGACGGGACAGGGGGTAGCTATGGCTACACCTTC. J is TRBJ1-2 and V is TRBV7-2, with TRBD1 matching over 11 bases. The CDR3 is 16 amino acids. Germline V gene data show CDR1 as SGHTA and CDR2 as FQGNSA. The ends lost 1 base at V and 4 bases at J; junction bases unmatched: 5.

This chain links TRBV20-1 with TRBJ2-1; TRBD2 matches at 9 bases. Losses at the gene ends were 3 bases for V and 8 bases for J; bases not matched to a gene: 5. This CDR3 is 13 amino acids long. Per the germline V gene, CDR1 is DFQATT and CDR2 is SNEGSKA (reference sequence). CDR3 loop: CSASRGLADEQFF. The CDR3 bases are TGCAGTGCTAGTCGGGGACTAGCTGATGAGCAGTTCTTC.

The chain is built from TRBV7-8 and TRBJ2-5; a possible D gene is TRBD2 (5 bases). The CDR3 sequence is 12 residues long. V was pared by 4 bases and J by 2 bases, with 5 bases between. Germline loops: CDR1 SGHVS, CDR2 FQNEAQ. CDR3 sequence reads: CASSWTQETQYF. CDR3 nucleotides: TGTGCCAGCAGCTGGACTCAAGAGACCCAGTACTTC.